The 26 T cell receptor beta chains below come from one sample, sequenced in a study of beta chain features in type 1 diabetes. As every portion of the isolated RNA was reverse transcribed, the sequencing read expressed TCRB transcripts. Some clones are missing from TCRdb's copy, which holds only in-frame ones; the method was immunoSEQ multiplex PCR. The sample lists more than 350,000 clones; 11% were seen once. The sequenced material came from naive CD4+ T cells from blood. The receptor set was obtained from a woman between 18 and 30 years old in good health.

This clone showed up many times. The chain recombines TRBV29-1 with TRBJ2-1; D is uncertain. V lost 4 bases and J 13 bases, leaving 14 bases between the germline ends. The CDR3 totals 11 residues. Per the germline V gene, CDR1 is SQVTM and CDR2 is ANQGSEA. The CDR3 spells CSVGGSLFQFF. The CDR3 nucleotides read TGCAGCGTTGGAGGATCTCTTTTCCAGTTCTTC.

This clone was detected a few times. The chain uses TRBV30 and TRBJ2-1, with TRBD1 matching over 7 bases. The CDR3 is 14 residues long. The germline gives CDR1 GTSNPN, CDR2 SVGIG (reference sequence). V shed 2 bases and J 1 base; nucleotides not matched to a gene: 2. The CDR3 reads CAWSSGGSYNEQFF. The CDR3 nucleotides read TGTGCCTGGAGTTCAGGGGGATCCTACAATGAGCAGTTCTTC.

The V gene is TRBV2, the J gene TRBJ1-5; 9 bases are a match to TRBD1. The germline CDR1 and CDR2 sequences are SNHLY and FYNNEI. CDR3 size: 15 residues. Unmatched junction bases numbered 8, after V lost 7 bases and J lost 4 bases. CDR3 sequence reads: CASKGRGTGNQPQHF. The CDR3 DNA follows: TGTGCCAGCAAGGGCCGGGGGACAGGGAATCAGCCCCAGCATTTT.

The chain combines TRBV4-3 with TRBJ2-1; no reliable D call. The germline V gene encodes CDR1 LGHNA and CDR2 YSLEER. The germline V and J ends were trimmed by 1 base and 4 bases, with 14 bases remaining between them. The CDR3 has 16 residues. CDR3 sequence: CASSQAGSNLYNEQFF. As DNA, the CDR3 is TGCGCCAGCAGCCAAGCGGGCAGCAACCTGTACAATGAGCAGTTCTTC.

This clone was detected only a few times. The V and J genes are TRBV11-3 and TRBJ2-3; D may be TRBD1 (6 bases). There are 15 residues in the CDR3. Looked up from germline, CDR1 is SGHNT and CDR2 is YENEEA. V was clipped by 5 bases and J by 0 bases, with 12 bases between them. CDR3 coding DNA: TGTGCCAGCAGCCTTTGGCAGGGGAGCACAGATACGCAGTATTTT. It specifies CASSLWQGSTDTQYF.

This clone was counted only a few times. The chain uses TRBV7-9 and TRBJ2-7; D perhaps matches TRBD2 (6 bases). This CDR3 spans 14 amino acids. The V end was cut by 2 bases, the J end by 5 bases, with 13 bases between. The germline gives CDR1 SEHNR, CDR2 FQNEAQ (reference sequence). The CDR3 spells CASSLMGDFNEQYF. The DNA of the CDR3 is TGTGCCAGCAGCTTAATGGGGGACTTCAACGAGCAGTACTTC. The full variable domain, in which reference TRBV7-9 and TRBJ2-7 provide the parts outside the CDR3, is DTGVSQNPRHKITKRGQNVTFRCDPISEHNRLYWYRQTLGQGPEFLTYFQNEAQLEKSRLLSDRFSAERPKGSFSTLEIQRTEQGDSAMYLCASSLMGDFNEQYFGPGTRLTVT.

The rearrangement links TRBV7-2 to TRBJ1-6, with unresolved D. This CDR3 spans 17 amino acids. Trimming shortened V by 1 base and J by 1 base, and 11 bases separated the two germline ends. The germline V gene has CDR1 SGHTA and CDR2 FQGNSA. The CDR3 loop reads CASSLVTGLSYNSPLHF. The CDR3 DNA follows: TGTGCCAGCAGCTTAGTAACGGGGTTGTCCTATAATTCACCCCTCCACTTT.

The chain joins TRBV7-2 to TRBJ2-6, with D hard to call. V lost 5 bases and J lost 0, with 5 bases in between. Germline-derived CDR1 and CDR2 are SGHTA and FQGNSA. The CDR3 runs to 14 residues. CDR3 coding DNA: TGTGCCAGCAGCCGAGACTCTGGGGCCAACGTCCTGACTTTC. Its protein product is CASSRDSGANVLTF.

This chain links TRBV5-6 with TRBJ1-2; D possibly corresponds to TRBD1 (5 bases). With 0 bases removed from V and 2 bases from J, the gap between germline ends came to 11 bases. Germline-derived CDR1 and CDR2 are SGHDT and YYEEEE. The CDR3 runs 15 residues. The CDR3: CASSLVIPGNYGYTF. The CDR3 region has the DNA TGTGCCAGCAGCTTGGTAATACCAGGGAACTATGGCTACACCTTC.

This rearrangement joins TRBV5-1 to TRBJ2-3; no reliable D call. This CDR3 spans 14 amino acids. V gave up 5 bases and J gave up 1 base, with 11 bases separating them. The germline V gene has CDR1 SGHRS and CDR2 YFSETQ. CDR3 coding DNA: TGCGCCAGCAGTGATAGTAGAGGCACAGATACGCAGTATTTT. Translated, it gives CASSDSRGTDTQYF.

This clone was recorded a few times. The V call is TRBV7-9, the J call TRBJ1-6, with 11 nucleotides matching TRBD1. The CDR3 consists of 15 residues. After removal of 1 base from V and 10 bases from J, the junction contained 3 bases not matched to a gene. Germline CDR1 reads SEHNR; CDR2 reads FQNEAQ (reference sequence). The CDR3 DNA reads as TGTGCCAGCAGCTTAGGGACAGGGGGCTCATCACCCCTCCACTTT. Its translation: CASSLGTGGSSPLHF.

The V gene is TRBV4-1, the J gene TRBJ2-5; D may be TRBD2 (6 bases). Deletions cut 3 bases from V and 2 bases from J, with 16 bases between. Germline V gene data show CDR1 as MGHRA and CDR2 as YSYEKL. The CDR3 covers 16 residues. The CDR3 protein is CASSQVREVLQETQYF. The CDR3 bases are TGCGCCAGCAGCCAGGTTAGGGAGGTTTTACAAGAGACCCAGTACTTC.

In this sample, this clone turned up a few times. This chain uses TRBV25-1 with TRBJ1-1; 8 bases line up with TRBD1. The CDR3 has 16 amino acids. Germline lookup yields CDR1 MGHDK and CDR2 SYGVNS. Trimming took 3 bases from V and 0 from J; bases not matched to a gene: 6. The CDR3: CASSENSRGLNTEAFF. Written as DNA, the CDR3 is TGTGCCAGCAGTGAGAATAGCAGGGGGCTGAACACTGAAGCTTTCTTT.

The chain is built from TRBV7-9 and TRBJ2-7; the D gene is possibly TRBD1 (6 bases). V lost 4 bases and J lost 4, with 17 bases in between. The CDR3 totals 15 residues. Germline V CDR1 and CDR2: SEHNR, FQNEAQ (reference sequence). The CDR3 bases are TGTGCCAGCAGCTCAGGGGCCACTTTAGCGTACGAGCAGTACTTC. Translation: CASSSGATLAYEQYF.

The table lists this clone with a few counts. The chain's CDR3 is CSVRRLAGAPQETQYF. CDR3 nucleotide sequence: TGCAGCGTCCGTCGACTAGCGGGGGCCCCACAAGAGACCCAGTACTTC. The chain recombines TRBV29-1 with TRBJ2-5; the match to TRBD2 covers 12 bases. With 6 bases clipped from V and 2 bases from J, the junction kept 10 bases outside the gene matches. This CDR3 is built from 16 residues. From germline, CDR1 is SQVTM and CDR2 ANQGSEA.

The chain carries TRBV5-1 and TRBJ2-2; D is ambiguous. V was clipped by 4 bases and J by 4 bases, with 8 bases between them. Germline assignment: CDR1 SGHRS and CDR2 YFSETQ. The CDR3 covers 13 residues. CDR3 DNA sequence: TGCGCCAGCAGCCACGTTAGCACCGGGGAGCTGTTTTTT. Translation gives CASSHVSTGELFF.

A remark on this clone: The sample has other DNA sequences that encode this CDR3 too. V usage is TRBV7-2 and J usage is TRBJ1-1; D uncertain. V was trimmed by 2 bases and J by 0 bases, leaving 7 bases between them. CDR1 is SGHTA, CDR2 FQGNSA, per germline. CDR3 length: 14 amino acids. CDR3 in amino acids: CASSLQFMNTEAFF. In DNA, the CDR3 is TGTGCCAGCAGCTTACAGTTCATGAACACTGAAGCTTTCTTT.

This clone was seen more than once but under ten times. The V call is TRBV4-1, the J call TRBJ2-6; perhaps TRBD1 as D (6 bases). The CDR3 covers 15 residues. V lost 1 base and J lost 4, with 8 bases in between. Germline assignment: CDR1 MGHRA and CDR2 YSYEKL. The CDR3 DNA reads TGCGCCAGCAGCCAAGGGGGGCTGGGGGCCAACGTCCTGACTTTC. This encodes CASSQGGLGANVLTF.

This clone was observed a handful of times. This chain uses TRBV7-9 with TRBJ2-5; 7 nucleotides agree with TRBD1. CDR1 and CDR2 from the germline V gene are SEHNR and FQNEAQ (reference sequence). There are 12 residues in the CDR3. Germline trimming cut 5 bases from V and 5 bases from J; bases unmatched to any gene: 2. The CDR3 coding sequence is TGTGCCAGCAGCGACAGGGCGGAGACCCAGTACTTC. Translated: CASSDRAETQYF.

The CDR3 spells CASSMGQGPTDTQYF. DNA of the CDR3: TGTGCCAGTAGTATGGGACAGGGACCCACAGATACGCAGTATTTT. J is TRBJ2-3 and V is TRBV19; 9 positions agree with TRBD1. The trim removed 3 bases at V and 2 bases at J, leaving 3 bases unmatched. Germline V gene lookup returns CDR1 LNHDA and CDR2 SQIVND (reference sequence). The CDR3 is 15 residues long.

The genes are TRBV7-9 and TRBJ2-5; D possibly uses TRBD1 or TRBD2 (5 bases each). V was clipped by 0 bases and J by 2 bases, with 13 bases between them. Germline values: CDR1 SEHNR, CDR2 FQNEAQ (reference sequence). CDR3 length: 16 residues. The CDR3 coding sequence is TGTGCCAGCAGCTTAGCTACGGGGCCGGGACAAGAGACCCAGTACTTC. Protein: CASSLATGPGQETQYF.

V is TRBV4-1 and J is TRBJ2-1; TRBD2 aligns across 8 bases. V was pared by 3 bases and J by 9 bases, with 13 bases of the junction left unmatched. Germline V gene data show CDR1 as MGHRA and CDR2 as YSYEKL. The CDR3 loop spans 16 amino acids. This CDR3 is CASSHRTREGAVEQFF. CDR3 DNA: TGCGCCAGCAGCCACCGAACACGGGAGGGAGCGGTTGAGCAGTTCTTC.

The V gene is TRBV2, the J gene TRBJ2-7, with a possible D match to TRBD2 (5 bases). The V gene lost 1 base and the J gene lost 6 bases, with 13 bases spanning the gap. This CDR3 has 14 amino acids. Looked up from germline, CDR1 is SNHLY and CDR2 is FYNNEI. Here the CDR3 DNA reads TGTGCCAGCAGTGAAGATCGGGGTAAAAGCGAGCAGTACTTC. It translates to CASSEDRGKSEQYF.

The chain links TRBV6-5 to TRBJ1-3; maybe TRBD1 (5 bases). Germline V lookup: CDR1 MNHEY, CDR2 SVGAGI. The V end lost 2 bases, the J end lost 3 bases, and 8 bases lay between the germline ends. The CDR3 extends over 14 amino acids. CDR3 protein: CASSYGRDGNTIYF. The CDR3 DNA is TGTGCCAGCAGTTACGGCAGGGATGGAAACACCATATATTTT.

This clone was counted between two and nine times. V is TRBV4-1 and J is TRBJ2-1; 8 bases line up with TRBD1. Germline V gives CDR1 MGHRA, CDR2 YSYEKL. The trim removed 2 bases at V and 15 bases at J, leaving 6 bases unmatched. This CDR3 has 12 residues. The CDR3 loop reads CASSQPGGAGFF. The DNA of the CDR3 is TGCGCCAGCAGCCAACCAGGGGGCGCGGGGTTCTTC.

The rearrangement uses TRBV5-6 and TRBJ2-1; D is undetermined. Deletions cut 4 bases from V and 8 bases from J, with 16 bases between. The CDR3 totals 14 residues. CDR1 and CDR2 from the germline V gene are SGHDT and YYEEEE. This chain's CDR3 is CASSRADPADEQFF. DNA of the CDR3: TGTGCCAGCAGCAGGGCAGACCCGGCGGATGAGCAGTTCTTC.